Presented here are 22 T cell receptor beta chains from one specimen sequenced in a study of graft-versus-host responses after intestinal transplantation. For these receptors, no antigen is known. Sequencing used immunoSEQ multiplex PCR; TCRdb keeps in-frame clones, though not all of them. The sample holds over 100,000 clones; around nine tenths are singletons and the top ten take 0.2% to 0.25%. This specimen consisted of unstimulated CD4+ T cells sorted from spleen or lymph node cells, obtained before transplant. All receptors come from a human donor who was the organ donor for an intestinal transplant.

The V and J genes are TRBV4-2 and TRBJ2-2; the match to TRBD2 covers 8 bases. The CDR3 is 15 amino acids. The V and J ends lost 2 bases and 6 bases, in that order; junction bases with no gene match: 5. Germline loops: CDR1 LGHNA, CDR2 YNFKEQ. Written as DNA, the CDR3 is TGTGCCAGCAGCCAAATAGCGGGATTAGCCGGGGAGCTGTTTTTT. Its protein product is CASSQIAGLAGELFF.

The chain employs TRBV7-2 and TRBJ2-3; TRBD2 matches 9 bases. The CDR3 is made up of 19 amino acids. V was pared by 2 bases and J by 0 bases, with 12 bases of the junction left unmatched. Per the germline V gene, CDR1 is SGHTA and CDR2 is FQGNSA. CDR3 amino acids: CASSLKARASGASTDTQYF. CDR3 in DNA: TGTGCCAGCAGCTTAAAGGCCCGGGCTAGCGGGGCTAGCACAGATACGCAGTATTTT.

The chain has TRBV2 and TRBJ2-7; D may correspond to TRBD1 or TRBD2 (5 bases each). Germline assignment: CDR1 SNHLY and CDR2 FYNNEI. The CDR3 is 13 amino acids. V lost 4 bases and J lost 2, with 9 bases in between. CDR3 region: CASSAGTPYEQYF. CDR3 bases: TGTGCCAGCAGTGCCGGGACGCCCTACGAGCAGTACTTC.

The chain recombines TRBV6-5 with TRBJ2-7; D is unclear. The CDR3 has 12 residues. Trimming removed 2 bases at V and 5 bases at J, with 7 bases between. Germline loops: CDR1 MNHEY, CDR2 SVGAGI. The CDR3 loop reads CASSYRADEQYF. CDR3 nucleotides: TGTGCCAGCAGTTACAGGGCCGACGAGCAGTACTTC.

This chain joins TRBV19 and TRBJ2-3; 9 bases line up with TRBD1. The CDR3 loop spans 15 amino acids. Trimming at V came to 11 bases and at J to 0 bases, leaving 9 bases not matched to a gene. Germline CDR1 is LNHDA and CDR2 is SQIVND (reference sequence). For the CDR3, the DNA is TGTGCCTCCCATAGGGGACAGGGTAGCACAGATACGCAGTATTTT. It codes for CASHRGQGSTDTQYF.

The rearrangement joins TRBV29-1 to TRBJ1-2; D is unresolved. The germline gives CDR1 SQVTM, CDR2 ANQGSEA. V dropped 3 bases and J dropped 1 base, with 9 bases sitting between them. This CDR3 contains 13 residues. CDR3 protein: CSVDRTYNYGYTF. CDR3 coding DNA: TGCAGCGTTGACCGAACTTATAACTATGGCTACACCTTC.

The chain has TRBV19 and TRBJ1-3; D remains unclear. V dropped 3 bases and J dropped 0 bases, with 12 bases sitting between them. The CDR3 extends over 16 amino acids. CDR1 and CDR2 (germline): LNHDA, SQIVND (reference sequence). CDR3 in amino acids: CASSMVSGVSGNTIYF. The CDR3 DNA sequence: TGTGCCAGTAGTATGGTCTCCGGCGTCTCTGGAAACACCATATATTTT.

The gene calls are TRBV5-6 and TRBJ1-2; 9 bases are shared with TRBD1. J gave up 10 bases and V 2 bases, and 6 bases lay outside the gene matches. This CDR3 is 13 amino acids long. Germline CDR1 SGHDT, CDR2 YYEEEE. The CDR3 DNA follows: TGTGCCAGCAGCTTAATCACAGGGGGCGTCTACACCTTC. Translated, it gives CASSLITGGVYTF.

J is TRBJ1-5 and V is TRBV7-2, with D perhaps matching TRBD1 (6 bases). CDR3 length equals 14 residues. The V end was cut by 5 bases, the J end by 5 bases, with 13 bases between. CDR1 is SGHTA and CDR2 is FQGNSA in the germline V gene. The CDR3 reads CASSPAGDDQPQHF. Here the CDR3 DNA reads TGTGCCAGCAGCCCCGCAGGGGACGATCAGCCCCAGCATTTT. The variable domain in full, with the rest retrieved from reference TRBV7-2 and TRBJ1-5, is GAGVSQSPSNKVTEKGKDVELRCDPISGHTALYWYRQSLGQGLEFLIYFQGNSAPDKSGLPSDRFSAERTGGSVSTLTIQRTQQEDSAVYLCASSPAGDDQPQHFGDGTRLSIL.

J is TRBJ2-1 and V is TRBV7-9, with D maybe TRBD1 (6 bases). V shed 5 bases and J shed 2 bases, with 13 bases lying between them. CDR1 and CDR2 (germline): SEHNR, FQNEAQ (reference sequence). The CDR3 runs to 15 residues. The CDR3 DNA is TGTGCCAGCAGCCGAGAGGGGGTCGCCTACAATGAGCAGTTCTTC. Translating gives CASSREGVAYNEQFF.

This sequence joins TRBV18 and TRBJ2-2, with D unresolved. There are 14 residues in the CDR3. V lost 3 bases to trimming and J lost 1 base, with 6 bases between them. Germline CDR1 is KGHSH and CDR2 is LQKENI. In DNA form, the CDR3 reads TGTGCCAGCTCACCCCAGATGAACACCGGGGAGCTGTTTTTT. This codes for CASSPQMNTGELFF.

The chain employs TRBV7-9 and TRBJ1-6; a weak D match, TRBD1 (6 bases). Germline CDR1 reads SEHNR; CDR2 reads FQNEAQ (reference sequence). Trimming removed 4 bases at V and 10 bases at J, with 8 bases between. The CDR3 is 12 residues long. DNA of the CDR3: TGTGCCAGCAGCTCAGGGGAATCACCCCTCCACTTT. Its protein product is CASSSGESPLHF.

The chain is built from TRBV5-1 and TRBJ1-3; D gene unclear. The CDR3 is 14 residues long. Trimming shortened V by 0 bases and J by 5 bases, and 9 bases separated the two germline ends. Germline V gene lookup returns CDR1 SGHRS and CDR2 YFSETQ. The CDR3 here is CASSLEGSRNTIYF. DNA for the CDR3: TGCGCCAGCAGCTTGGAGGGCAGCCGAAACACCATATATTTT.

The rearrangement joins TRBV6-1 to TRBJ2-1, with unresolved D. Trimming cost V 5 bases and J 7 bases, with 6 bases left between them. Germline V lookup: CDR1 MNHNS, CDR2 SASEGT. The CDR3 extends over 11 amino acids. The CDR3 sequence is CASSPYNEQFF. CDR3 DNA: TGTGCCAGCAGTCCTTATAATGAGCAGTTCTTC.

V usage is TRBV7-6 and J usage is TRBJ2-7, with D possibly matching TRBD1 (6 bases). V gave up 5 bases and J gave up 4 bases, with 6 bases separating them. Germline V lookup: CDR1 SGHVS, CDR2 FNYEAQ. CDR3 size: 11 residues. The CDR3 spells CASSTGYEQYF. In DNA, the CDR3 is TGTGCCAGCAGCACAGGGTACGAGCAGTACTTC.

This sequence joins TRBV29-1 and TRBJ2-3, with TRBD2 matching over 7 bases. Trimming removed 1 base from V and 6 bases from J; junction bases left unmatched: 4. CDR3 length: 13 amino acids. The germline V gene encodes CDR1 SQVTM and CDR2 ANQGSEA. The CDR3 nucleotides read TGCAGCGTTGAAGTGGCGGGAGCGGATACGCAGTATTTT. This translates into CSVEVAGADTQYF.

The chain recombines TRBV2 with TRBJ1-2; no clear D gene. Trimming left V 2 bases short and J 3 bases short, with 10 bases between. The CDR3 has 14 amino acids. CDR1 and CDR2 from the germline V gene are SNHLY and FYNNEI. The DNA for the CDR3 is TGTGCCAGCAGTGAATTGGGAGACTACTATGGCTACACCTTC. Amino acid sequence: CASSELGDYYGYTF.

The chain recombines TRBV27 with TRBJ1-1, with D tentatively TRBD1 (6 bases). The CDR3 covers 15 residues. The germline CDR1 and CDR2 sequences are MNHEY and SMNVEV (reference sequence). V shed 1 base and J shed 4 bases, with 13 bases lying between them. The chain's CDR3 is CASSLFPQGSTEAFF. Written as DNA, the CDR3 is TGTGCCAGCAGTTTATTCCCCCAGGGGAGCACTGAAGCTTTCTTT.

The genes are TRBV5-6 and TRBJ1-1, with a weak D call TRBD1 (5 bases). V was shortened by 0 bases and J by 2 bases, with 11 bases between the two germline ends. This CDR3 has 15 amino acids. CDR1 SGHDT and CDR2 YYEEEE come from the germline V gene. CDR3 nucleotide sequence: TGTGCCAGCAGCTTGGCCCGCCAGGGAAACACTGAAGCTTTCTTT. Translating gives CASSLARQGNTEAFF.

This clone has just one count. The rearrangement joins TRBV5-6 to TRBJ2-1, with a possible D match to TRBD2 (5 bases). The germline V gene encodes CDR1 SGHDT and CDR2 YYEEEE. Deletions cut 0 bases from V and 8 bases from J, with 9 bases between. The CDR3 spans 13 residues. DNA for the CDR3: TGTGCCAGCAGCTTGGGGATGAGGGATGAGCAGTTCTTC. Translating it yields CASSLGMRDEQFF.

The chain combines TRBV9 with TRBJ2-3; D is possibly TRBD2 (6 bases). The CDR3 has 14 residues. Trimming stripped 7 bases from V and 0 bases from J, with 12 bases between. Germline V gene lookup returns CDR1 SGDLS and CDR2 YYNGEE. CDR3 sequence (DNA): TGTGCCAGCCGAAGACTAGGTAGCACAGATACGCAGTATTTT. Its translation is CASRRLGSTDTQYF.

The V and J genes are TRBV29-1 and TRBJ2-3, with 7 bases identical to TRBD1. Germline V CDR1 and CDR2: SQVTM, ANQGSEA. J gave up 7 bases and V 4 bases, and 11 bases lay outside the gene matches. The CDR3 sequence is 14 residues long. The CDR3 is CSVGPYRGPYTQYF. CDR3 DNA sequence: TGCAGCGTTGGCCCTTACAGGGGCCCCTATACGCAGTATTTT.